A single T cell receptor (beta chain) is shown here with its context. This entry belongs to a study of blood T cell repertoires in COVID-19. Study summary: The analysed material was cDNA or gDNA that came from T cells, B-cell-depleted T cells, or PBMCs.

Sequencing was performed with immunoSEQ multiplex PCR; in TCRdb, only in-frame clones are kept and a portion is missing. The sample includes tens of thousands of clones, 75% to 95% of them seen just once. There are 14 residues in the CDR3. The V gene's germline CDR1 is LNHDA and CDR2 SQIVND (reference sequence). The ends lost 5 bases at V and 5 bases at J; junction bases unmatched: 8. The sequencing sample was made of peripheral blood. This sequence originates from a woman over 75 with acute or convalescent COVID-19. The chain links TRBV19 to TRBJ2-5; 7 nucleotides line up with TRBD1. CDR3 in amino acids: CASSGGQVGETQYF. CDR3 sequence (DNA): TGTGCCAGTAGTGGCGGACAGGTGGGGGAGACCCAGTACTTC.